The 13 T cell receptor beta chains given below trace back to one sample, sequenced in a study of blood T cell repertoires in COVID-19. The data were produced by immunoSEQ multiplex PCR, yet TCRdb's version contains in-frame clones alone and is incomplete. The data show more than 70,000 clones, around four fifths seen once. The sequencing sample was made of peripheral blood. The receptor set was obtained from a human donor in a cohort sampled during active COVID-19.

The gene calls are TRBV18 and TRBJ1-1, with 7 positions matching TRBD1. Germline V gene data show CDR1 as KGHSH and CDR2 as LQKENI. This CDR3 spans 16 amino acids. With V trimmed by 3 bases and J by 1 base, 8 bases remained unmatched. The CDR3 region is CASSPGQARRNTEAFF. For the CDR3, the DNA is TGTGCCAGCTCACCCGGACAGGCTAGGAGGAACACTGAAGCTTTCTTT.

The chain couples TRBV30 to TRBJ2-3; 14 bases align to TRBD2. The ends lost 3 bases at V and 8 bases at J; junction bases unmatched: 13. Germline assignment: CDR1 GTSNPN and CDR2 SVGIG (reference sequence). The CDR3 loop spans 17 amino acids. The CDR3 sequence is CAWRDGPSGLAGVTQYF. Written as DNA, the CDR3 is TGTGCCTGGAGGGACGGACCCTCGGGACTAGCGGGGGTTACGCAGTATTTT.

The chain combines TRBV5-1 with TRBJ2-3, with 11 bases fitting TRBD2. The V and J ends lost 0 bases and 6 bases, in that order; junction bases with no gene match: 9. This CDR3 region has 17 residues. Germline V gene data show CDR1 as SGHRS and CDR2 as YFSETQ. The CDR3 nucleotides read TGCGCCAGCAGCTTGGGCGGGACTAGCGGTTGGTATGATACGCAGTATTTT. It is translated as CASSLGGTSGWYDTQYF. The full variable domain, with the rest looked up from reference TRBV5-1 and TRBJ2-3, is KAGVTQTPRYLIKTRGQQVTLSCSPISGHRSVSWYQQTPGQGLQFLFEYFSETQRNKGNFPGRFSGRQFSNSRSEMNVSTLELGDSALYLCASSLGGTSGWYDTQYFGPGTRLTVL.

In this sample, this clone turned up a few times. V is TRBV6-5 and J is TRBJ2-7; 8 bases agree with TRBD1. After removal of 6 bases from V and 3 bases from J, the junction contained 4 bases not matched to a gene. Germline lookup yields CDR1 MNHEY and CDR2 SVGAGI. The length of the CDR3 is 13 residues. This chain's CDR3 is CASSRDRGYEQYF. The CDR3 region has the DNA TGTGCCAGCAGCCGAGACAGGGGCTACGAGCAGTACTTC.

The gene calls are TRBV7-8 and TRBJ2-2, with TRBD1 identical over 11 bases. This CDR3 region has 15 residues. CDR1 is SGHVS and CDR2 is FQNEAQ in the germline V gene. V dropped 4 bases and J dropped 5; count of bases not matched to a gene: 3. The CDR3 loop reads CASSWGQGGTGELFF. CDR3 coding DNA: TGTGCCAGCAGCTGGGGACAGGGGGGGACCGGGGAGCTGTTTTTT.

This chain connects TRBV29-1 to TRBJ2-7; perhaps TRBD1 as D (7 bases). From germline, CDR1 is SQVTM and CDR2 ANQGSEA. V shed 3 bases and J shed 2 bases, with 14 bases lying between them. The CDR3 contains 14 residues. CDR3 loop: CSVETGRNPYEQYF. CDR3 bases: TGCAGCGTTGAGACAGGGAGGAACCCCTACGAGCAGTACTTC.

The rearrangement uses TRBV30 and TRBJ1-3, with D perhaps matching TRBD1 (5 bases). This CDR3 contains 12 residues. Trimming removed 4 bases from V and 4 bases from J, with 8 bases in between. The germline gives CDR1 GTSNPN, CDR2 SVGIG (reference sequence). CDR3 bases: TGTGCCTGGACAGGGAACGGAAACACCATATATTTT. Translation: CAWTGNGNTIYF.

The chain has TRBV7-9 and TRBJ1-5; D is undetermined. The germline gives CDR1 SEHNR, CDR2 FQNEAQ (reference sequence). The CDR3 runs 14 residues. The DNA for the CDR3 is TGTGCAATTAGTGACCCGTACAGAAATCAGCCCCAGCATTTT. Translation: CAISDPYRNQPQHF.

The J gene is TRBJ2-7, the V gene TRBV29-1, with D possibly TRBD1 on 6 matching bases. The CDR3 totals 13 residues. V was shortened by 1 base and J by 0 bases, with 7 bases between the two germline ends. The germline gives CDR1 SQVTM, CDR2 ANQGSEA. The CDR3 nucleotides read TGCAGCGTTGAAGTACAGGGCTCCTACGAGCAGTACTTC. Its translation is CSVEVQGSYEQYF.

The chain employs TRBV5-1 and TRBJ2-7, with D perhaps TRBD2 (6 bases). The CDR3 spans 15 residues. Trimming shortened V by 4 bases and J by 2 bases, and 16 bases separated the two germline ends. The germline gives CDR1 SGHRS, CDR2 YFSETQ. As DNA, the CDR3 is TGCGCCAGCAGCACGCGGCCGGCGGGAACCTACGAGCAGTACTTC. It codes for CASSTRPAGTYEQYF.

The rearrangement joins TRBV7-3 to TRBJ2-1, with TRBD2 matching over 10 bases. The trim removed 5 bases at V and 4 bases at J, leaving 5 bases unmatched. Germline values: CDR1 SGHTA, CDR2 FQGTGA. The CDR3 spans 15 residues. In nucleotides, the CDR3 is TGTGCCAGCAGCATACTAGCGGGGCAGTACAATGAGCAGTTCTTC. This sequence encodes CASSILAGQYNEQFF.

V is TRBV30 and J is TRBJ1-5, with D unclear. CDR1 is GTSNPN and CDR2 is SVGIG in the germline V gene (reference sequence). This CDR3 region has 14 residues. The V and J ends lost 0 bases and 5 bases respectively, with 11 bases between them. As DNA, the CDR3 is TGTGCCTGGAGTGTACTTAGTCACGATCAGCCCCAGCATTTT. It codes for CAWSVLSHDQPQHF.

The chain uses TRBV19 and TRBJ1-1, with TRBD1 identical over 9 bases. V lost 7 bases and J lost 7; bases outside the gene matches: 7. Germline-derived CDR1 and CDR2 are LNHDA and SQIVND (reference sequence). The CDR3 has 13 amino acids. CDR3 in amino acids: CASNNRGRSEAFF. The CDR3 nucleotides are TGTGCCAGTAACAACAGGGGGCGGAGTGAAGCTTTCTTT.